This is a list of T cell receptor beta chains from one sample in a study of blood T cells in healthy people across ages. From the 5' RACE reads, TCRdb called clonotypes with MiXCR, one entry per CDR3 protein. Of 900,000 to 950,000 distinct CDR3 sequences in the sample, about 28% were seen once. The same sample was also used in a study of T cells of mothers and their children.

Source material: blood. These receptors came from a middle-aged woman in good health. CDR3s include the opening cysteine and the closing phenylalanine or tryptophan. A D gene is named only where the DNA matches it firmly. Clone size is shown for a subset of rows, as once, few, many or a class of expanded clone.

TRBJ1-2 | few | NA | TRBV20-1 | TGCAGTGCTAGACCCAGATTCCCCCTGGGCTACACCTTC | CSARPRFPLGYTF
TRBJ1-2 | many | TRBD1 | TRBV9 | TGTGCCAGCAGCGTAGTTCCCGGGACAGGGAACCTGTATGGCTACACCTTC | CASSVVPGTGNLYGYTF
TRBJ2-3 | few | NA | TRBV15 | TGTGCCACCAGAGACTCAAGGGGGTCCACAGATACGCAGTATTTT | CATRDSRGSTDTQYF
TRBJ2-5 | many | NA | TRBV6-2/TRBV6-3 | TGTGCCAGCAGGGGGGAATTGCAAGAGACCCAGTACTTC | CASRGELQETQYF
TRBJ1-1 | NA | NA | TRBV18 | TGTGCCAGCTCACCACAGGGACGGCCGGACACTGAAGCTTTCTTT | CASSPQGRPDTEAFF
TRBJ2-7 | many | NA | TRBV9 | TGTGCCAGCAGCGTAGTAGGCAGCTCCTACGAGCAGTACTTC | CASSVVGSSYEQYF
TRBJ2-1 | few | NA | TRBV6-1 | TGTGCCAGCAAACTCGGGGGTACCTCCTACAATGAGCAGTTCTTC | CASKLGGTSYNEQFF
TRBJ2-7 | NA | NA | TRBV28 | TGTGCCAGCAGCCCGCCTCGGGCTGGCGAGCAGTACTTC | CASSPPRAGEQYF
TRBJ2-3 | NA | NA | TRBV21-1 | TGTGCCAGCAAAAACTCGGGGCGGGGAGGTACGCAGTATTTT | CASKNSGRGGTQYF
TRBJ2-7 | NA | NA | TRBV15 | TGTGCCACCAGCAGAGACCCCGGGACAAGCTACGAGCAGTACTTC | CATSRDPGTSYEQYF
TRBJ1-2 | NA | NA | TRBV3-1 | TGTGCCAGCAGCCTAAGCGAAATCTATGACTACACCTTC | CASSLSEIYDYTF
TRBJ2-5 | NA | NA | TRBV6-7 | TGTGCCAGCAGTTACTTCGAACAGGGCCAAGAGACCCAGTACTTC | CASSYFEQGQETQYF
TRBJ1-5 | NA | NA | TRBV28 | TGTGCCAGCAGCCTCGACACCTTTAGCAATCAGCCCCAGCATTTT | CASSLDTFSNQPQHF
TRBJ2-7 | NA | NA | TRBV7-9 | TGTGCCAGCAGCACCGTGAAACGGGGGAAAAACCCCTACGAGCAGTACTTC | CASSTVKRGKNPYEQYF
TRBJ1-2 | NA | NA | TRBV12-5 | TGTGCTAGTGGCCCCTCATCGACGGGTAACTATGGCTACACCTTC | CASGPSSTGNYGYTF
TRBJ2-5 | many | TRBD2 | TRBV7-9 | TGTGCCAGCAGCCTACTAGCGGGGGGAGAGACCCAGTACTTC | CASSLLAGGETQYF
TRBJ1-2 | NA | TRBD1 | TRBV27 | TGTGCCAGCAAACTGGACAGGGCTAACTATGGCTACACCTTC | CASKLDRANYGYTF
TRBJ2-2 | few | NA | TRBV7-2 | TGTGCCAGCAGCTACGATGGGACCGGGGAGCTGTTTTTT | CASSYDGTGELFF
TRBJ2-1 | NA | NA | TRBV9 | TGTGCCAGCAGCGTAGGGCAGCGAAATGAGCAGTTCTTC | CASSVGQRNEQFF
TRBJ1-5 | few | NA | TRBV6-1 | TGTGCCAGCAGTCGCGAGAGGAATAGCAATCAGCCCCAGCATTTT | CASSRERNSNQPQHF
TRBJ1-6 | few | NA | TRBV9 | TGTGCCAGCAGCGTCGGACCGGATAATTCACCCCTCCACTTT | CASSVGPDNSPLHF
TRBJ1-2 | NA | NA | TRBV19 | TGTGCCAGTAGTACAACAGGGTCCCGAGGCTATGGCTACACCTTC | CASSTTGSRGYGYTF
TRBJ2-7 | many | NA | TRBV25-1 | TGTGCCAGCAGTGAAGGACAAGGAGTTAAGGTTTCCTACGAGCAGTACTTC | CASSEGQGVKVSYEQYF
TRBJ2-7 | NA | NA | TRBV5-1 | TGCGCCAGCAGCCTCAGACCGGATTTCTCCTACGAGCAGTACTTC | CASSLRPDFSYEQYF
TRBJ2-5 | many | NA | TRBV15 | TGTGCCACCCGCCTAAGGGGGAGGCCCCAAGAGACCCAGTACTTC | CATRLRGRPQETQYF
TRBJ2-7 | few | TRBD1 | TRBV6-1 | TGTGCCTCCGGTGGGCTACCGGGACAGGGTAGATCCTACGAGCAGTACTTC | CASGGLPGQGRSYEQYF
TRBJ1-6 | NA | TRBD1 | TRBV28 | TGTGCCAGCAGCCTCGGCTACAGGGGGCGGGTTTCACCCCTCCACTTT | CASSLGYRGRVSPLHF
TRBJ1-5 | many | NA | TRBV12-3/TRBV12-4 | TGTGCCAGCAGTCCCTCCGCGGGGGGCAATCAGCCCCAGCATTTT | CASSPSAGGNQPQHF
TRBJ1-3 | NA | NA | TRBV7-2 | TGTGCCAGCAGCTTTGACTTGGGGAACACCATATATTTT | CASSFDLGNTIYF
TRBJ1-6 | NA | NA | TRBV18 | TGTGCCAGCTCACCTTGGTTGGGGGCCGGGGGCTATTCACCCCTCCACTTT | CASSPWLGAGGYSPLHF
TRBJ2-7 | many | NA | TRBV9 | TGTGCCAGCAGCGTAGACAGTACCTACGAGCAGTACTTC | CASSVDSTYEQYF
TRBJ2-4 | NA | TRBD1 | TRBV5-5 | TGTGCCAGCAGCGGGAACCGACAGGGGATTCTAGCCAAAAACATTCAGTACTTC | CASSGNRQGILAKNIQYF
TRBJ2-4 | NA | TRBD1 | TRBV6-1 | TGTGCCAGCCTAGCAACAGGGGGGACAGGGGGCCTCGCATCACCATACAATGAGCAGTACTTC | CASLATGGTGGLASPYNEQYF
TRBJ2-3 | NA | TRBD1 | TRBV12-3/TRBV12-4 | TGTGCCAGCGGAAGAGGGACAGCAGATACGGAGTATTTT | CASGRGTADTEYF
TRBJ2-7 | many | TRBD2 | TRBV4-1 | TGCGCCGGCAGCGAGACTAGCGGGTACGAGCAGTACTTC | CAGSETSGYEQYF
TRBJ1-6 | many | NA | TRBV28 | TGTGCCAGCAGTTACAGGGTCGGTTCACCCCTCCACTTT | CASSYRVGSPLHF
TRBJ2-1 | many | NA | TRBV12-3/TRBV12-4 | TGTGCCAGCAGTTCTCGGGGGGCCGGTTACAATGAGCAGTTCTTC | CASSSRGAGYNEQFF
TRBJ1-1 | NA | NA | TRBV2 | TGTGCCAGCAGTACCGGAATCTCTGAAGCTTTCTTT | CASSTGISEAFF
TRBJ2-3 | NA | TRBD1 | TRBV6-6 | TGTGCCAGCAGTTACTCCGGGACAGGGTCGGATACGCAGTATTTT | CASSYSGTGSDTQYF
TRBJ2-5 | few | TRBD2 | TRBV28 | TGTGCCAGCAGTTCGTCGGCGGGGGGGCTGGAGACCCAGTACTTC | CASSSSAGGLETQYF